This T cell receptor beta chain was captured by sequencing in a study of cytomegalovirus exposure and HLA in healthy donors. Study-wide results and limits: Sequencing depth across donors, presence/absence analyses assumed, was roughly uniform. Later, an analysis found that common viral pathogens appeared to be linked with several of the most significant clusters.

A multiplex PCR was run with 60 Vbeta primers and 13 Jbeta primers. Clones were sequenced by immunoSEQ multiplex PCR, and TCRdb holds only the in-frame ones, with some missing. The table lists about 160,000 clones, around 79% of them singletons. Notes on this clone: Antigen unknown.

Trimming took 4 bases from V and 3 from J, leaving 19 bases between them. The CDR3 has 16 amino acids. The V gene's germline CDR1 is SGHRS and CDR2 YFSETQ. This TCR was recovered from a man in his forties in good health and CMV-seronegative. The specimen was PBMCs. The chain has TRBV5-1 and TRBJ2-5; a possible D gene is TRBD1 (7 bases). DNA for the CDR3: TGCGCCAGCAGCAGCTCAGGGGGGTCGGTTAAAGAGACCCAGTACTTC. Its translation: CASSSSGGSVKETQYF.